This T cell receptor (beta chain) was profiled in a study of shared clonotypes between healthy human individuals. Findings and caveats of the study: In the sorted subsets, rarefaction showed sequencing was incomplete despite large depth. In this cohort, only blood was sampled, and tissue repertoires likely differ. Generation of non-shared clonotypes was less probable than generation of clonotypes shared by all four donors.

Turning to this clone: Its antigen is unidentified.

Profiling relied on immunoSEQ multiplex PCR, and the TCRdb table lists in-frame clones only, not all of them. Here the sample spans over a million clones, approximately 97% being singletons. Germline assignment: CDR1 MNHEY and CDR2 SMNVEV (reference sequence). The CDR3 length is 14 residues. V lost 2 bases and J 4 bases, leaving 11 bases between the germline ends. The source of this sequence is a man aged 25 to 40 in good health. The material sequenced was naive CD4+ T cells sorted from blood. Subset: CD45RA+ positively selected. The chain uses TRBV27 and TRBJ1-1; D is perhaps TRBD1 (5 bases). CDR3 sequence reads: CASSLNAQGTEAFF. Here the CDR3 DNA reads TGTGCCAGCAGTTTAAACGCCCAGGGCACTGAAGCTTTCTTT.